These 6 T cell receptor beta chains were all obtained from the same sample, sequenced in a study of T cells in Graves' hyperthyroidism and ophthalmopathy (dated 2019 in TCRdb). Receptor libraries were prepared by multiplex PCR. Sequencing instrument: Illumina HiSeq 2000. The TCR beta CDR3 regions were amplified from RNA transcripts. The TCR CDR3 was subjected to a first round of RT-PCR using the HTBI primer set and the Qiagen OneStep RT-PCR kit. TCRdb applied fastp at Q25 and MiXCR to the public reads, then kept only in-frame beta chains. Each CDR3 protein gets just one entry, which takes the most common genes and DNA from the rows behind it. This sample holds fewer than 800,000 distinct CDR3 sequences; around 15% were observed only once. The ten largest clones take up 8.4% of the sample. Sequenced sample: blood. Source of these receptors: a man between 18 and 29 years old with Graves' hyperthyroidism.

The chain carries TRBV12-3 or TRBV12-4 and TRBJ2-7; D might be TRBD2 (6 bases). Trimming took 7 bases from V and 6 from J, leaving 19 bases between them. This CDR3 is built from 14 residues. In nucleotides, the CDR3 is TGTGCCAGCACGGGAGCAAACGGGGCCCGCGAGCAGTACTTC. Residues: CASTGANGAREQYF.

At least ten counts were recorded for this clonotype. The rearrangement uses TRBV7-9 and TRBJ2-3; D call uncertain. Trimming stripped 1 base from V and 2 bases from J, with 13 bases between. CDR1 SEHNR and CDR2 FQNEAQ come from the germline V gene (reference sequence). CDR3 size: 16 residues. The CDR3 loop is CASSLGRVSLTDTQYF. The CDR3 coding sequence is TGTGCCAGCAGCTTAGGTCGCGTCAGCCTCACAGATACGCAGTATTTT.

The V gene is TRBV6-2 or TRBV6-3, the J gene TRBJ2-7, with TRBD1 matching over 10 bases. Unmatched junction bases numbered 11, after V lost 7 bases and J lost 5 bases. Germline V lookup: CDR1 MNHEY, CDR2 SVGEGT. CDR3 length: 15 residues. This chain's CDR3 is CASTAPGQGRNEQYF. The CDR3 DNA sequence: TGTGCCAGCACTGCTCCGGGACAGGGGAGAAACGAGCAGTACTTC.

The chain has TRBV12-3 or TRBV12-4 and TRBJ2-7; D remains unclear. Between the trimmed V and J ends, which lost 1 base and 4 bases, there was a span of 11 bases. The CDR3 loop spans 14 amino acids. This chain's CDR3 is CASSLDSYPYEQYF. Written as DNA, the CDR3 is TGTGCCAGCAGTTTAGACTCCTACCCTTACGAGCAGTACTTC.

V gene TRBV7-3 combines with J gene TRBJ2-7; D is ambiguous. Per germline, CDR1 SGHTA and CDR2 FQGTGA. Trimming took off 0 bases at V and 5 bases at J, with 11 bases between the two ends. CDR3 size: 14 residues. CDR3 residues: CASSLTPNSHEQYF. The CDR3 nucleotides read TGTGCCAGCAGCTTAACGCCCAATTCCCACGAGCAGTACTTC.

This clonotype was recorded a few times. V is TRBV18 and J is TRBJ2-3, with TRBD2 matching over 10 bases. The germline CDR1 and CDR2 sequences are KGHSH and LQKENI. The trim removed 3 bases at V and 1 base at J, leaving 10 bases unmatched. The CDR3 is made up of 18 amino acids. Here the CDR3 DNA reads TGTGCCAGCTCACCGAAAGGGCTTCTAGCGGGAGGCACAGATACGCAGTATTTT. Residues: CASSPKGLLAGGTDTQYF. Based on the CDR3 plus reference TRBV18 and TRBJ2-3, the full variable domain is NAGVMQNPRHLVRRRGQEARLRCSPMKGHSHVYWYRQLPEEGLKFMVYLQKENIIDESGMPKERFSAEFPKEGPSILRIQQVVRGDSAAYFCASSPKGLLAGGTDTQYFGPGTRLTVL.